The rows below give T cell receptor beta chains drawn from one sample of a study of blood T cells in healthy people across ages. Using its own MiXCR run on the 5' RACE reads, TCRdb lists one record per CDR3 protein. The table lists approximately 580,000 distinct CDR3 sequences, more than 20% of them singletons, with under 9% in the top ten. These data are also associated with another study on T cells of mothers and their children.

Sequences were obtained from blood. The receptors were gathered from a boy aged 10-17 years in good health. CDR3s include the opening cysteine and the closing phenylalanine or tryptophan. The D gene is left open where the match is weak. Rows give clone size only sometimes, using once, few, many, or a class for an expanded clone.

TRBV27	many	NA	TRBJ2-3	CASSWGTDTQYF	TGTGCCAGCAGTTGGGGTACAGATACGCAGTATTTT
TRBV14	NA	TRBD1	TRBJ1-1	CASSQAVNRGTEAFF	TGTGCCAGCAGCCAAGCTGTTAACAGGGGAACTGAAGCTTTCTTT
TRBV6-5	NA	NA	TRBJ2-3	CASRGGWGTDTQYF	TGTGCCAGCAGGGGAGGATGGGGCACAGATACGCAGTATTTT
TRBV11-3	NA	NA	TRBJ2-7	CASSLGWGESYEQYF	TGTGCCAGCAGCTTAGGTTGGGGGGAGTCCTACGAGCAGTACTTC
TRBV28	NA	TRBD2	TRBJ2-5	CASRGTSAHQETQYF	TGTGCCAGCAGGGGGACTAGTGCCCACCAAGAGACCCAGTACTTC
TRBV10-3	NA	TRBD1	TRBJ2-7	CAISTRDSPYEQYF	TGTGCCATCAGTACACGGGACAGCCCCTACGAGCAGTACTTC
TRBV7-2	NA	NA	TRBJ2-1	CASSFFNNEQFF	TGTGCCAGCAGCTTTTTTAACAATGAGCAGTTCTTC
TRBV2	NA	NA	TRBJ2-1	CAKTRPPNNEQFF	TGTGCCAAGACTAGGCCCCCTAACAATGAGCAGTTCTTC
TRBV5-1	NA	TRBD1	TRBJ1-2	CASSTVPGQGANYGYTF	TGCGCCAGCAGCACAGTCCCGGGACAGGGGGCCAACTATGGCTACACCTTC
TRBV20-1	few	TRBD1	TRBJ2-5	CSGRTGNPSETQYF	TGCAGTGGAAGGACAGGGAACCCTTCAGAGACCCAGTACTTC
TRBV4-1	NA	NA	TRBJ1-5	CASSQSTVLGAQPQHF	TGCGCCAGCAGCCAATCGACGGTTTTGGGGGCTCAGCCCCAGCATTTT
TRBV20-1	many	NA	TRBJ1-2	CSARMAVYGYTF	TGCAGTGCTAGAATGGCAGTTTATGGCTACACCTTC
TRBV12-3/TRBV12-4	NA	TRBD2	TRBJ2-7	CASSSGGMGEQYF	TGTGCCAGCAGTTCGGGGGGGATGGGTGAGCAGTACTTC
TRBV24-1	NA	TRBD1	TRBJ2-3	CATSQQGTDTQYF	TGTGCCACCAGTCAACAGGGGACAGATACGCAGTATTTT
TRBV27	many	TRBD1	TRBJ1-4	CASSPLQGSNEKLFF	TGTGCCAGCAGTCCTCTACAGGGGTCTAATGAAAAACTGTTTTTT
TRBV27	NA	NA	TRBJ2-2	CASMGGGAVTGELFF	TGTGCCAGCATGGGCGGAGGAGCTGTGACCGGGGAGCTGTTTTTT
TRBV2	few	NA	TRBJ2-7	CASSDGRVDEQYF	TGTGCCAGCAGTGACGGCAGGGTTGACGAGCAGTACTTC
TRBV5-6	NA	NA	TRBJ2-1	CASSLVGRELYNEQFF	TGTGCCAGCAGCTTGGTAGGGCGGGAACTCTACAATGAGCAGTTCTTC
TRBV28	few	TRBD1	TRBJ1-2	CASSLLEIEGAHKINYGYTF	TGTGCCAGCAGTTTACTAGAGATAGAGGGGGCGCATAAAATCAACTATGGCTACACCTTC
TRBV11-1	NA	TRBD2	TRBJ2-5	CASSSLAGGPEETQYF	TGTGCCAGCAGCTCCCTGGCGGGGGGGCCGGAAGAGACCCAGTACTTC
TRBV28	NA	NA	TRBJ1-2	CASSLTGPDGYTF	TGTGCCAGCAGTTTGACCGGGCCGGATGGCTACACCTTC
TRBV6-5	few	NA	TRBJ2-5	CASTSYGQETQYF	TGTGCCAGCACCAGTTATGGCCAAGAGACCCAGTACTTC
TRBV20-1	few	NA	TRBJ2-5	CGLRVDTAQETQYF	TGCGGATTGAGGGTGGACACGGCCCAAGAGACCCAGTACTTC
TRBV5-5	NA	NA	TRBJ2-1	CASSLDDYNEQFF	TGTGCCAGCAGCTTGGACGACTACAATGAGCAGTTCTTC
TRBV7-9	few	TRBD1	TRBJ1-1	CASSPSPGQGRKNTEAFF	TGTGCCAGCAGCCCAAGCCCGGGACAGGGGCGAAAGAACACTGAAGCTTTCTTT
TRBV5-5	NA	TRBD2	TRBJ2-5	CASSRLAGTSRVETQYF	TGTGCCAGCAGCAGACTAGCGGGGACCTCTCGGGTGGAGACCCAGTACTTC
TRBV6-8	few	TRBD1	TRBJ2-1	CASSYSKGARYNEQFF	TGTGCCAGCAGTTACTCGAAGGGGGCGCGATACAATGAGCAGTTCTTC
TRBV21-1	NA	NA	TRBJ1-2	CASSAGQRPYGYTF	TGTGCCAGCAGCGCCGGACAGCGCCCGTACGGCTACACCTTC
TRBV15	few	NA	TRBJ2-6	CATSRASGANVLTF	TGTGCCACCAGCAGAGCCTCTGGGGCCAACGTCCTGACTTTC
TRBV28	NA	TRBD2	TRBJ2-7	CASSFQAGGRHEQYF	TGTGCCAGCAGTTTTCAAGCGGGGGGGCGCCACGAGCAGTACTTC
TRBV20-1	NA	NA	TRBJ1-2	CSADGRFYGYTF	TGCAGTGCCGACGGACGGTTCTATGGCTACACCTTC
TRBV9	NA	TRBD1	TRBJ2-7	CASSDGTGGSEQYF	TGTGCCAGCAGCGATGGGACAGGGGGGTCCGAGCAGTACTTC
TRBV5-1	few	TRBD2	TRBJ2-5	CASSLRLAGGLETQYF	TGCGCCAGCAGCTTGAGACTAGCGGGAGGCCTGGAGACCCAGTACTTC
TRBV6-5	NA	NA	TRBJ2-7	CASSYGQYPGEQYF	TGTGCCAGCAGTTACGGGCAGTACCCTGGAGAGCAGTACTTC
TRBV18	few	NA	TRBJ2-5	CASSPLPASTETQYF	TGTGCCAGCTCACCACTCCCGGCTAGCACAGAGACCCAGTACTTC
TRBV6-5	few	NA	TRBJ2-7	CASSRVKTLEQYF	TGTGCCAGCAGCCGTGTGAAGACCCTCGAGCAGTACTTC
TRBV7-8	NA	TRBD2	TRBJ2-4	CASGTLLAGENIQYF	TGTGCCAGCGGGACTCTTCTAGCGGGGGAAAACATTCAGTACTTC
TRBV4-1	few	NA	TRBJ2-2	CASSQTSQGNRELFF	TGCGCCAGCAGCCAAACATCCCAGGGAAACCGGGAGCTGTTTTTT
TRBV29-1	few	TRBD1	TRBJ2-3	CSGGQGGDTQYF	TGCAGCGGCGGACAGGGGGGAGATACGCAGTATTTT
TRBV10-3	few	NA	TRBJ2-1	CAISDRGYNEQFF	TGTGCCATCAGTGACAGGGGCTACAATGAGCAGTTCTTC
TRBV7-2	few	NA	TRBJ1-5	CASSLAHSADQPQHF	TGTGCCAGCAGCTTAGCGCATTCGGCGGATCAGCCCCAGCATTTT
TRBV27	few	TRBD1	TRBJ2-7	CASSLRTGSNYEQYF	TGTGCCAGCAGTCTAAGGACAGGTTCCAATTACGAGCAGTACTTC
TRBV27	NA	NA	TRBJ1-6	CASSYGGVVSPLHF	TGTGCCAGCAGTTACGGGGGCGTCGTTTCACCCCTCCACTTT
TRBV7-9	few	TRBD1	TRBJ1-1	CASSPGTGWGTETFF	TGTGCCAGCAGCCCCGGGACAGGTTGGGGGACTGAAACTTTCTTT
TRBV4-3	few	NA	TRBJ1-2	CASSPRSWQGFGYTF	TGCGCCAGCAGCCCAAGATCGTGGCAGGGCTTTGGCTACACCTTC
TRBV5-1	NA	NA	TRBJ2-7	CASSLGPGVQNYEQYF	TGCGCCAGCAGCTTAGGCCCAGGGGTCCAAAACTACGAGCAGTACTTC
TRBV6-1	NA	NA	TRBJ1-6	CASSEGPHYNPPLHF	TGTGCCAGCAGTGAAGGTCCTCACTATAATCCACCCCTCCACTTT
TRBV10-2	many	TRBD2	TRBJ2-2	CASSESPSSGSPKSNTGELFF	TGCGCCAGCAGTGAGTCGCCTTCTAGCGGGAGTCCCAAAAGTAACACCGGGGAGCTGTTTTTT
TRBV28	NA	NA	TRBJ2-7	CASSFGGVGYEQYF	TGTGCCAGCAGTTTCGGAGGTGTTGGGTACGAGCAGTACTTC
TRBV12-3/TRBV12-4	few	TRBD2	TRBJ2-4	CASSSRAAGGYIQYF	TGTGCCAGCAGTTCCCGAGCAGCGGGGGGGTACATTCAGTACTTC
TRBV5-5	NA	TRBD1	TRBJ1-3	CASSMQQGAGNTIYF	TGTGCCAGCAGCATGCAACAGGGGGCTGGAAACACCATATATTTT
TRBV27	NA	TRBD1	TRBJ2-7	CASSRLQGADYEQYF	TGTGCCAGCAGTCGCCTACAGGGGGCGGATTACGAGCAGTACTTC
TRBV2	once	NA	TRBJ1-1	CAGTWALLASQGVNTEAFF	TGTGCCGGCACGTGGGCGCTACTAGCCTCCCAGGGCGTAAACACTGAAGCTTTCTTT
TRBV5-1	few	TRBD1	TRBJ1-4	CASSLDRGTVNEKLFF	TGCGCCAGCAGCTTGGACAGGGGAACGGTTAATGAAAAACTGTTTTTT
TRBV7-9	NA	TRBD1	TRBJ2-7	CASSFPDRASYEQYF	TGTGCCAGCAGCTTTCCGGACAGGGCATCCTACGAGCAGTACTTC
TRBV29-1	NA	NA	TRBJ2-3	CSVDGEISDTQYF	TGCAGCGTTGACGGCGAGATATCAGATACGCAGTATTTT
TRBV28	NA	NA	TRBJ1-5	CASSLTDGAPLPYSNQPQHF	TGTGCCAGCAGCCTAACCGACGGGGCTCCCCTTCCCTATAGCAATCAGCCCCAGCATTTT